This TCR beta chain derives from a study of identical twins. A few counts support this clonotype. Each CDR3 protein gets one entry after TCRdb re-called the 5' RACE reads with MiXCR. The data show about 200,000 distinct CDR3 sequences, 6% to 7% seen once. The trim removed 5 bases at V and 8 bases at J, leaving 7 bases unmatched. The V gene's germline CDR1 is SGHVS and CDR2 FQNEAQ. This CDR3 has 15 amino acids. These data were likewise used in another study, on T cells expressing NK-cell markers. That paper adds: These clonotypes additionally ranked first within the CD3+CD56-NKG2C+ fraction of a few donors.

The specimen sequenced was CD8+ T cells sorted from blood. The gene calls are TRBV7-8 and TRBJ2-1; TRBD2 aligns across 12 bases. This receptor was identified in a woman between 18 and 29 years old in good health. This CDR3 reads CASSLTSGSRDEQFF. In DNA form, the CDR3 reads TGTGCCAGCAGCCTGACTAGCGGGAGTAGAGATGAGCAGTTCTTC.